The text below deals with one TCR beta chain. Its antigen is unknown. The data are from a study of OX40 agonist ivuxolimab in advanced cancers. About the research overall: An agonistic human IgG2 monoclonal antibody against OX40 (CD134) was given. Patients in the trial were receiving intravenous ivuxolimab every 2 weeks, at doses of 0.01 to 10 mg/kg.

Study-wide results and caveats: Dose levels from 0.1 to 3.0 mg/kg saw CD4+ and CD8+ blood T cells expand clonally by week 6.

The CDR3 runs 15 residues. Germline CDR1 reads MNHEY; CDR2 reads SMNVEV (reference sequence). Trimming at V came to 2 bases and at J to 1 base, leaving 2 bases not matched to a gene. The data were produced by immunoSEQ multiplex PCR, yet TCRdb's version contains in-frame clones alone and is incomplete. In the table there are roughly 8,000 clones, approximately 85% of which are singletons. This clonotype was sampled from an adult with an advanced solid tumor such as melanoma, head and neck, liver or kidney cancer. The source was CD4+ or CD8+ T cells sorted from blood, collected in a trial of the OX40 agonist ivuxolimab. V is TRBV27 and J is TRBJ2-3; 8 bases fit TRBD2. The CDR3: CASSLMTSGTDTQYF. The CDR3 DNA reads TGTGCCAGCAGTTTAATGACTAGCGGCACAGATACGCAGTATTTT.